This T cell receptor (beta chain) was captured by sequencing in a study of blood T cell repertoires in COVID-19. The method was immunoSEQ multiplex PCR; TCRdb's version includes in-frame clones alone and lacks a portion of them. The sample has tens of thousands of clones; more than 80% are singletons. V was clipped by 4 bases and J by 5 bases; unmatched bases: 6. The V gene's germline CDR1 is SNHLY and CDR2 FYNNEI. The CDR3 totals 14 residues. This chain links TRBV2 with TRBJ2-3; 7 nucleotides agree with TRBD2. The clonotype comes from a human donor with active COVID-19. The donor label of this sample is uncertain. Sequencing was done on a sample of peripheral blood. CDR3 sequence: CASSGGGSGDTQYF. CDR3 DNA sequence: TGTGCCAGCAGTGGAGGCGGGAGTGGAGATACGCAGTATTTT.